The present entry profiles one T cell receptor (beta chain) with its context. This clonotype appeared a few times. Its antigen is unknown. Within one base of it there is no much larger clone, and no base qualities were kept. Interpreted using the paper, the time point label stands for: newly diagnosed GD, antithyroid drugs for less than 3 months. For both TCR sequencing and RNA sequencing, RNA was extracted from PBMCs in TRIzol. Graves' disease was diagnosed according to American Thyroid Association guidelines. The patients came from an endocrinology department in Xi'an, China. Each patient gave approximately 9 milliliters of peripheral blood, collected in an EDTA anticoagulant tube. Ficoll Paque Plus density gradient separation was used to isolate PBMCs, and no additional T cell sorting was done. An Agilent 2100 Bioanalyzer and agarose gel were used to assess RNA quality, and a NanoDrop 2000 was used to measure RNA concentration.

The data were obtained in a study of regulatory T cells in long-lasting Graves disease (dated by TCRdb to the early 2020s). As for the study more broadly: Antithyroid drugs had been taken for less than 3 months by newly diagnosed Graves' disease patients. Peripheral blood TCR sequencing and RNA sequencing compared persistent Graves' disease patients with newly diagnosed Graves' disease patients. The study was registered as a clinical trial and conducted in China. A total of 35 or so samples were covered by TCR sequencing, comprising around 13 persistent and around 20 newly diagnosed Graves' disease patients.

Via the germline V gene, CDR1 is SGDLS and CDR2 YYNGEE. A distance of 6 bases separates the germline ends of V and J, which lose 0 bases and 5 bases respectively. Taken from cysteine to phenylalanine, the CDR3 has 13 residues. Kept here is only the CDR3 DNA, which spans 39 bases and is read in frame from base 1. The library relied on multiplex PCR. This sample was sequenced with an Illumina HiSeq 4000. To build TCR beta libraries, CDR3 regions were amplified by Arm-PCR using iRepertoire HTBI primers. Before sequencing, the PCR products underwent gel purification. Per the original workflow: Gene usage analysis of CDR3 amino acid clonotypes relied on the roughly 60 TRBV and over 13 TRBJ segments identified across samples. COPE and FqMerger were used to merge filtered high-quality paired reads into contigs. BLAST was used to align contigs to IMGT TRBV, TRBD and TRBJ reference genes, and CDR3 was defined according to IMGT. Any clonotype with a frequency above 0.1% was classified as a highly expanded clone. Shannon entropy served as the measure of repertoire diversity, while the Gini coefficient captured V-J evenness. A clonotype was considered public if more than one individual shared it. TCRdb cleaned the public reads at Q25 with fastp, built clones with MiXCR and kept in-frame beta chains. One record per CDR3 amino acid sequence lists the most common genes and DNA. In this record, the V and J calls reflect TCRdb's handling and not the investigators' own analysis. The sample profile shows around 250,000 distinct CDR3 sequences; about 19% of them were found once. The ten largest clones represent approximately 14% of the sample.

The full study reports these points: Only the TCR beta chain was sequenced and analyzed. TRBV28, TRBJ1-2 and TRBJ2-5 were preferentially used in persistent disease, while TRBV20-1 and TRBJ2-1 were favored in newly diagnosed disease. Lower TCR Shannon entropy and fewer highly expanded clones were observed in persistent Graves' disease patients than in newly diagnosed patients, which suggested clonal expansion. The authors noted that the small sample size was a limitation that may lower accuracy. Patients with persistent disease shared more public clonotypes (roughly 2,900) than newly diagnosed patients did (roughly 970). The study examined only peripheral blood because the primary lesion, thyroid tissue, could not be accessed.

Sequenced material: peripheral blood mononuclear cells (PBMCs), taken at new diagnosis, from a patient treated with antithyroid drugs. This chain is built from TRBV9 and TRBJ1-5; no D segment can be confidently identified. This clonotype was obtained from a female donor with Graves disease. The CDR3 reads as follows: CASSVDTDQPQHF. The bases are TGTGCCAGCAGCGTAGACACGGATCAGCCCCAGCATTTT.